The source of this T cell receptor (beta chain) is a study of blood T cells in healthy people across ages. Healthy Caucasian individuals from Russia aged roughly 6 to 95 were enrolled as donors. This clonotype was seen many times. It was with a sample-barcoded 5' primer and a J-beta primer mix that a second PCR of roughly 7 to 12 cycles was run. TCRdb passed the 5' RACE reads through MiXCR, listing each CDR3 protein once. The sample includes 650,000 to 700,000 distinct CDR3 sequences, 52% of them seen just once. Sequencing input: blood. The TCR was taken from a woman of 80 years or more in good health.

CDR3 in amino acids: CASSFTGGQPQHF. For the CDR3, the DNA is TGTGCCAGCAGCTTTACAGGGGGACAGCCCCAGCATTTT. The chain joins TRBV9 to TRBJ1-5; 8 nucleotides agree with TRBD1. Germline V CDR1 and CDR2: SGDLS, YYNGEE. CDR3 length equals 13 residues. After removal of 4 bases from V and 7 bases from J, the junction contained 4 bases not matched to a gene.